This T cell receptor beta chain originates from a study of blood T cell repertoires in COVID-19. About the research overall: PBMCs, B-cell-depleted T cells, or T cells were the source of the cDNA or gDNA that made up the material.

Profiling relied on immunoSEQ multiplex PCR, and the TCRdb table lists in-frame clones only, not all of them. Altogether about 120,000 clones are present, roughly 75% being singletons, with the ten largest covering 16%. The CDR3 runs to 15 residues. CDR1 SEHNR and CDR2 FQNEAQ come from the germline V gene (reference sequence). V trimming: 1 base; J trimming: 4 bases; junction bases outside the gene matches: 5. The gene calls are TRBV7-9 and TRBJ2-5; 8 nucleotides match TRBD1. What was sequenced was peripheral blood. This clonotype originated in a man aged 55-75 years with active or convalescent COVID-19. In DNA form, the CDR3 reads TGTGCCAGCAGCTTAGGGTCAGGGGGCGCAGAGACCCAGTACTTC. Its translation is CASSLGSGGAETQYF.